Listed here are 19 T cell receptor beta chains from one sample, sequenced in a study of OX40 agonist ivuxolimab in advanced cancers. The table came from immunoSEQ multiplex PCR; TCRdb's copy has only in-frame clones and leaves some out. The table includes 30,000 or so clones, over 80% detected once. The sample was CD4+ or CD8+ T cells sorted from blood, taken in a trial of the OX40 agonist ivuxolimab. The receptors derive from an adult with an advanced solid tumor such as melanoma, head and neck, liver or kidney cancer.

This clone is a singleton in its sample. V gene TRBV7-9 combines with J gene TRBJ2-2; weak D call: TRBD1 (6 bases). The germline V gene has CDR1 SEHNR and CDR2 FQNEAQ (reference sequence). V was clipped by 5 bases and J by 6 bases, with 16 bases between them. This CDR3 comprises 15 residues. The CDR3 reads CASSVSLQGSGELFF. In DNA form, the CDR3 reads TGTGCCAGCAGCGTCTCTTTACAGGGTTCCGGGGAGCTGTTTTTT.

This sequence joins TRBV7-9 and TRBJ2-7; a weak D match, TRBD1 (6 bases). Trimming left V 6 bases short and J 3 bases short, with 12 bases between. The germline V gene encodes CDR1 SEHNR and CDR2 FQNEAQ (reference sequence). The CDR3 is 13 residues long. CDR3 DNA: TGTGCCAGCAGTCCGGGACATAGCTACGAGCAGTACTTC. Protein: CASSPGHSYEQYF.

The V gene is TRBV5-1, the J gene TRBJ1-5; D may be TRBD1 (6 bases). CDR1 SGHRS and CDR2 YFSETQ come from the germline V gene. Trimming stripped 2 bases from V and 3 bases from J, with 9 bases between. The CDR3 extends over 14 amino acids. This CDR3 reads CASSLPGANQPQHF. CDR3 nucleotides: TGCGCCAGCAGCTTACCAGGGGCCAATCAGCCCCAGCATTTT.

This sequence joins TRBV28 and TRBJ2-7; perhaps TRBD2 as D (6 bases). CDR1 is MDHEN and CDR2 is SYDVKM in the germline V gene. V was cut by 2 bases and J by 1 base, with 12 bases left in between. The CDR3 covers 15 residues. CDR3 protein: CASSLRQEGSYEQYF. The CDR3 bases are TGTGCCAGCAGTTTACGCCAGGAGGGGTCCTACGAGCAGTACTTC.

In its sample, this clone is medium-sized (0.01 to 0.1%). This chain connects TRBV27 to TRBJ1-1, with a possible D match to TRBD1 (5 bases). The CDR3 consists of 16 residues. CDR1 and CDR2 (germline): MNHEY, SMNVEV (reference sequence). The V gene lost 4 bases and the J gene lost 0 bases, with 15 bases spanning the gap. The CDR3 region has the DNA TGTGCCAGCAGTTCCTCCCAGACAGTCATGAACACTGAAGCTTTCTTT. It specifies CASSSSQTVMNTEAFF.

V usage is TRBV4-1 and J usage is TRBJ1-5, with D perhaps matching TRBD1 (6 bases). Trimming stripped 1 base from V and 7 bases from J, with 11 bases between. Per germline, CDR1 MGHRA and CDR2 YSYEKL. The CDR3 contains 14 residues. The CDR3 DNA sequence: TGCGCCAGCAGCCAAGTAACAGGGACCCAGCCCCAGCATTTT. Protein: CASSQVTGTQPQHF.

The V and J genes are TRBV5-6 and TRBJ2-7; TRBD2 aligns across 8 bases. This CDR3 has 15 amino acids. Germline CDR1 reads SGHDT; CDR2 reads YYEEEE. After removal of 0 bases from V and 7 bases from J, the junction contained 9 bases not matched to a gene. The CDR3 reads CASSLGAGAGWEQYF. CDR3 DNA sequence: TGTGCCAGCAGCTTGGGAGCGGGAGCCGGATGGGAGCAGTACTTC.

The chain employs TRBV4-1 and TRBJ1-3; 8 bases match TRBD1. The germline gives CDR1 MGHRA, CDR2 YSYEKL. The CDR3 runs 15 residues. J gave up 0 bases and V 4 bases, and 2 bases lay outside the gene matches. The CDR3 here is CASSPTGDSGNTIYF. DNA of the CDR3: TGCGCCAGCAGCCCGACAGGGGACTCTGGAAACACCATATATTTT.

This clone was detected a few times. CDR3 coding DNA: TGTGCCAGCAGGAGGGCCGGGCGATCCTACGAGCAGTACTTC. Translated: CASRRAGRSYEQYF. The rearrangement joins TRBV27 to TRBJ2-7, with TRBD2 as a possible D gene (5 bases). The germline gives CDR1 MNHEY, CDR2 SMNVEV (reference sequence). CDR3 length equals 14 residues. Deletions cut 6 bases from V and 1 base from J, with 13 bases between.

The CDR3 here is CASSSSGNRDTQYF. The CDR3, as DNA: TGTGCCAGCAGCTCGTCGGGAAATCGAGATACGCAGTATTTT. The chain uses TRBV11-1 and TRBJ2-3, with D possibly TRBD2 on 5 matching bases. V lost 4 bases and J 5 bases, leaving 13 bases between the germline ends. CDR1 and CDR2 from the germline V gene are SGHAT and FQDESV (reference sequence). The CDR3 is made up of 14 amino acids. The whole variable domain, remainder taken from reference TRBV11-1 and TRBJ2-3, is EAEVAQSPRYKITEKSQAVAFWCDPISGHATLYWYRQILGQGPELLVQFQDESVVDDSQLPKDRFSAERLKGVDSTLKIQPAELGDSAMYLCASSSSGNRDTQYFGPGTRLTVL.

V and J are TRBV2 and TRBJ1-2, with D perhaps TRBD1 (6 bases). Between the trimmed V and J ends, which lost 6 bases and 13 bases, there was a span of 12 bases. This CDR3 contains 10 residues. CDR1 is SNHLY, CDR2 FYNNEI, per germline. The CDR3: CASRGDIGTF. DNA of the CDR3: TGTGCCAGCAGGGGGGACATCGGCACCTTC. The entire variable domain, with the rest obtained from reference TRBV2 and TRBJ1-2, is as follows: EPEVTQTPSHQVTQMGQEVILRCVPISNHLYFYWYRQILGQKVEFLVSFYNNEISEKSEIFDDQFSVERPDGSNFTLKIRSTKLEDSAMYFCASRGDIGTFGSGTRLTVV.

This clone is a singleton in its sample. The V and J genes are TRBV7-2 and TRBJ1-3; no definite D call. The CDR3 is 16 residues long. V lost 6 bases and J 3 bases, leaving 18 bases between the germline ends. Germline V lookup: CDR1 SGHTA, CDR2 FQGNSA. The CDR3 region is CASRSGQEAIGNTIYF. The CDR3 DNA is TGTGCCAGCAGAAGTGGCCAGGAGGCGATTGGAAACACCATATATTTT.

V and J are TRBV27 and TRBJ1-5; the match to TRBD1 covers 8 bases. This CDR3 has 15 residues. The junction had 7 bases not matched to a gene; V was cut back by 3 bases and J by 6 bases. The germline V gene encodes CDR1 MNHEY and CDR2 SMNVEV (reference sequence). The CDR3 coding sequence is TGTGCCAGCAGTTTGGGTCAGGGGGCGGGTCAGCCCCAGCATTTT. Protein: CASSLGQGAGQPQHF.

The V gene is TRBV6-1, the J gene TRBJ2-7; possibly TRBD1 for D (6 bases). The CDR3 has 11 amino acids. Germline V gene sequence: CDR1 MNHNS, CDR2 SASEGT. CDR3 coding DNA: TGTGAAGACAGGACTTCCTACGAGCAGTACTTC. This gives the protein CEDRTSYEQYF.

The CDR3 region is CASSGEDYTLHEQFF. In DNA form, the CDR3 reads TGTGCCAGCAGCGGAGAGGACTACACCCTCCATGAGCAGTTCTTC. The rearrangement links TRBV9 to TRBJ2-1; a possible D gene is TRBD2 (6 bases). V was shortened by 3 bases and J by 8 bases, with 18 bases between the two germline ends. This CDR3 comprises 15 residues. Germline lookup yields CDR1 SGDLS and CDR2 YYNGEE.

This rearrangement joins TRBV7-9 to TRBJ2-3, with D uncertain. The CDR3 runs to 14 residues. Germline-derived CDR1 and CDR2 are SEHNR and FQNEAQ (reference sequence). With 3 bases removed from V and 0 bases from J, the gap between germline ends came to 7 bases. The CDR3 sequence: CASSFEASTDTQYF. The CDR3 DNA sequence: TGTGCCAGCAGCTTCGAGGCTAGCACAGATACGCAGTATTTT.

The rearrangement links TRBV5-5 to TRBJ2-3; a possible D gene is TRBD1 (5 bases). Germline V gene lookup returns CDR1 SGHKS and CDR2 YYEKEE (reference sequence). This CDR3 is 12 amino acids long. The germline V and J ends were trimmed by 4 bases and 8 bases, with 11 bases remaining between them. The CDR3 protein is CASSPGYGTQYF. The CDR3 region has the DNA TGTGCCAGCAGCCCAGGGTACGGTACGCAGTATTTT.

The chain has TRBV30 and TRBJ2-7; the D is unclear. Germline V gives CDR1 GTSNPN, CDR2 SVGIG (reference sequence). Trimming took 6 bases from V and 0 from J, leaving 12 bases between them. There are 13 residues in the CDR3. In DNA, the CDR3 is TGTGCCTGCATCCGGGCTAGCTCCTACGAGCAGTACTTC. Translated, it gives CACIRASSYEQYF.

The chain is built from TRBV6-1 and TRBJ2-3; 15 bases are a match to TRBD2. The V gene end was trimmed by 4 bases and the J gene end by 4 bases; junction bases not matched to a gene: 0. CDR3 length: 15 amino acids. The germline V gene encodes CDR1 MNHNS and CDR2 SASEGT. CDR3 coding DNA: TGTGCCAGCAGTGGGACTAGCGGGGGGGCAGATACGCAGTATTTT. This sequence encodes CASSGTSGGADTQYF.